The subject of this entry is one TCR beta chain. The V gene lost 5 bases and the J gene lost 0 bases, with 20 bases spanning the gap. There are 18 residues in the CDR3. CDR1 LNHDA and CDR2 SQIVND come from the germline V gene (reference sequence). The authors ran a second PCR of roughly 6 to 12 cycles using a sample-barcoded 5' primer and a J-beta primer mix. Each single sample gave us at least 3 million CDR3-containing paired-end reads. TCRdb passed the 5' RACE reads through MiXCR, listing each CDR3 protein once. Seen here are about 500,000 distinct CDR3 sequences, around 24% observed once, and the top ten hold 8.7%. This entry belongs to a study of blood T cells in healthy people across ages. This same sample was also part of a study on T cells of mothers and their children. This second report adds: A few mothers and their six children, all healthy Caucasians, donated.

V is TRBV19 and J is TRBJ1-5; D gene uncertain. Sequences were obtained from blood. This TCR derives from a boy younger than 18 in good health. CDR3 amino acids: CASSLTGSGDRSNQPQHF. In DNA, the CDR3 is TGTGCCAGTAGTTTGACGGGGTCCGGAGATCGTAGCAATCAGCCCCAGCATTTT.